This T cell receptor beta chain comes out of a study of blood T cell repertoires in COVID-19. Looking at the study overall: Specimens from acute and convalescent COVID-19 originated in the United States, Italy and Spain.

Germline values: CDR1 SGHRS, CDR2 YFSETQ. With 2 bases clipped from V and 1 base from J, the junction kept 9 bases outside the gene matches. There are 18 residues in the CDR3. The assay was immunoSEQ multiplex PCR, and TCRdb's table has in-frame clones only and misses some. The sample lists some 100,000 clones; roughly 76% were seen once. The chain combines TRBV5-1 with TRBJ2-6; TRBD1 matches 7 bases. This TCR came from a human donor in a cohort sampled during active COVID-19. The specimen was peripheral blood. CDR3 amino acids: CASSFTGERGSGANVLTF. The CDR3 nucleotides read TGCGCCAGCAGCTTTACAGGGGAGAGGGGATCTGGGGCCAACGTCCTGACTTTC. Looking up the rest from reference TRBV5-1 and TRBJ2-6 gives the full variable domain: KAGVTQTPRYLIKTRGQQVTLSCSPISGHRSVSWYQQTPGQGLQFLFEYFSETQRNKGNFPGRFSGRQFSNSRSEMNVSTLELGDSALYLCASSFTGERGSGANVLTFGAGSRLTVL.